The present TCR beta chain was sequenced within a study of OX40 agonist ivuxolimab in advanced cancers. Turning to the overall study: The costimulatory receptor OX40 (CD134) was targeted by ivuxolimab, a fully human IgG2 agonistic monoclonal antibody. Intravenous ivuxolimab was administered to patients every 2 weeks at six dose levels: 0.01, 0.1, 0.3, 1.5, 3 and 10 mg/kg. Of the approximately 53 patients in dose escalation, approximately 20 had hepatocellular carcinoma, about 15 had melanoma, 9 had renal cell carcinoma and 9 had head and neck cancer. In the dose-escalation cohort, 82.7% of patients were male, and the mean age was around 60 years, with a range of roughly 20 to 80. Prior anti-PD-1, anti-PD-L1 or anti-CTLA-4 therapy was permitted, and checkpoint inhibitors had been received by 40% to 50% of dose-escalation patients. Partial responses occurred in three dose-escalation patients, of whom one had hepatocellular carcinoma and two had cutaneous melanoma. The point of sequencing TCRbeta in the periphery was to test whether ivuxolimab changed TCR sequence diversity and drove clonal T-cell expansion. The paper describes the monotherapy dose-escalation part (N ≈ 51 patients) of the phase I trial of ivuxolimab. The investigation overall reported the following: Partial responders in the 0.1-3.0 mg/kg groups had among the lowest normalized peripheral clonal expansion, especially among CD8+ T cells. After ivuxolimab, CD8+ T cells had more expanded clones than CD4+ T cells on average. Low levels of normalized T-cell clonal expansion were also seen in some patients who did not respond. The antigen specificity of the peripheral T cells that underwent clonal expansion was not determined. Clonal expansion of both CD4+ and CD8+ blood T cells was observed from baseline to week 6 at doses 0.1 to 3.0 mg/kg.

Trimming accounts for 3 bases at V and 0 bases at J, while the number of junction bases matched to no gene is 7. The CDR3 runs 18 residues from the cysteine to the phenylalanine. The retained sequence is limited to the CDR3, 54 bases, with the frame set at the first base. Reading the germline V gene gives CDR1 KGHSH and CDR2 LQKENI. Comments on this clone: It lacks a known antigen. Per-base quality was not reported, and no clone a single base away is much larger than it.

The trial excluded patients who had a history of autoimmune disease or who were on systemic immunosuppression. Peripheral blood for TCR sequencing was drawn from every dose cohort at baseline, at cycle 4 day 1 and at cycle 7 day 1. The samples were taken from a phase I, first-in-human, multicenter, open-label dose-escalation trial of ivuxolimab. The trial enrolled adults with locally advanced or metastatic head and neck squamous cell, hepatocellular, melanoma or renal cell carcinoma. Before TCR sequencing, CD4+ and CD8+ T cells were separately sorted from peripheral blood. To sequence the TCRbeta CDR3 region, genomic DNA was isolated from the sorted cells. The immunoSEQ Assay was used to sequence the TCRbeta CDR3 regions. Sourced from immuneACCESS, this table was stored by TCRdb with only in-frame sequences that have V and J called. A share of the clones is absent; for the studies checked, an unresolved V gene accounts for under half, and the remainder has no known explanation. This sample is represented by 90,000 or so clones; 92% of them were singletons. 0.9% to 1.2% of the sample comes from the top ten.

Material: CD4+ or CD8+ T cells sorted from blood, obtained in a trial of the OX40 agonist ivuxolimab. The clonotype was recovered from an adult with an advanced solid tumor such as melanoma, head and neck, liver or kidney cancer. The chain couples TRBV18 to TRBJ2-6; 8 middle bases align to TRBD2. Here is the DNA: TGTGCCAGCTCACCCGGCCAGGGACTAGACTCTGGGGCCAACGTCCTGACTTTC. This yields the protein CASSPGQGLDSGANVLTF.